The 31 T cell receptor delta chains in this list originate from one sample, sequenced in a study of Vδ1+ human thymocytes. These receptors' targets are unknown. The template was reverse-transcribed extracted RNA. Pooled V-gene forward primers with one constant-region reverse primer generated the CDR3 amplicons by multiplex PCR. TCRdb redid clone calling on the multiplex PCR reads using CATT. Found here are about 55,000 delta-chain clones, about 15% of them singletons; the top ten hold 0.5% to 0.55%. Findings and limits, study-wide: Thymic TRG and TRD repertoires appeared highly polyclonal.

Sequencing input: Vdelta1+ gamma-delta thymocytes from the thymus. Indicated subset: FACS-sorted CD3+ TCRalphabeta- TCRVdelta1+ TCRVdelta2- thymocytes. The receptor set was obtained from a boy younger than two who had congenital heart surgery.

Only a few counts were recorded for this clone. The rearrangement uses TRDV1 and TRDJ1; possible D gene TRDD3, 5 bases. V lost 4 bases and J lost 0, with 12 bases in between. CDR1 and CDR2 from the germline V gene are TSWWSYY and QGS. The CDR3 is 15 residues long. In DNA form, the CDR3 reads TGTGCTCTTGGGGGATCACTGGTTTACACCGATAAACTCATCTTT. It encodes CALGGSLVYTDKLIF.

This clone has a count of ten or more. This chain joins TRDV2 and TRDJ1; 11 bases fit TRDD3. From germline, CDR1 is GEAIGNYY and CDR2 EKD. V dropped 3 bases and J dropped 0; count of bases not matched to a gene: 11. CDR3 length equals 18 residues. CDR3 region: CACDSCTGGYGYTDKLIF. The CDR3 nucleotides read TGTGCCTGTGACTCCTGTACTGGGGGATATGGGTACACCGATAAACTCATCTTT.

V is TRDV1 and J is TRDJ1; 7 nucleotides agree with TRDD3. V lost 8 bases to trimming and J lost 0 bases; unmatched junction nucleotides: 24. The CDR3 spans 20 residues. CDR1 TSWWSYY and CDR2 QGS come from the germline V gene. This CDR3 is CALFGSSPRLGDLYTDKLIF. The CDR3 DNA reads TGTGCTCTTTTTGGGTCCAGTCCACGTTTGGGGGACCTCTACACCGATAAACTCATCTTT.

This rearrangement joins TRDV2 to TRDJ1, with TRDD3 matching 12 bases. Germline V gives CDR1 GEAIGNYY, CDR2 EKD. V shed 5 bases and J 0 bases; nucleotides not matched to a gene: 12. There are 18 residues in the CDR3. The CDR3 spells CACGDLYWGIPDTDKLIF. DNA of the CDR3: TGTGCCTGTGGGGACCTATACTGGGGGATACCGGACACCGATAAACTCATCTTT.

This clone was seen a few times. The rearrangement links TRDV1 to TRDJ1; TRDD3 aligns across 11 bases. This CDR3 contains 20 residues. Germline V gene lookup returns CDR1 TSWWSYY and CDR2 QGS. Losses at the gene ends were 5 bases for V and 2 bases for J; bases not matched to a gene: 19. The CDR3 bases are TGTGCTCTTGGGCAAACTGGAATGCCCATGGGGGATACGTGGACCGATAAACTCATCTTT. Encoded protein: CALGQTGMPMGDTWTDKLIF.

This clone was observed a few times. The rearrangement links TRDV1 to TRDJ1; 10 bases are shared with TRDD3. Germline V CDR1 and CDR2: TSWWSYY, QGS. The CDR3 is made up of 20 amino acids. V shed 5 bases, J shed 2 bases, and the junction held 20 bases outside the gene matches. DNA of the CDR3: TGTGCTCTTGGGTCCTACGTTTTGGGGGATACTATTGAGTATACCGATAAACTCATCTTT. It codes for CALGSYVLGDTIEYTDKLIF.

This clone was observed a handful of times. The chain has TRDV1 and TRDJ1, with 10 bases aligning to TRDD3. Germline loops: CDR1 TSWWSYY, CDR2 QGS. Germline trimming cut 4 bases from V and 4 bases from J; bases unmatched to any gene: 9. The CDR3 runs 16 residues. The CDR3 coding sequence is TGTGCTCTTGGGGGATTACTGGGGGATCCACGCGATAAACTCATCTTT. Translated: CALGGLLGDPRDKLIF.

In this sample, this clone turned up a few times. The chain joins TRDV1 to TRDJ1; 11 bases are a match to TRDD3. J was trimmed by 2 bases and V by 3 bases; bases with no gene match: 8. Germline V gene lookup returns CDR1 TSWWSYY and CDR2 QGS. The CDR3 has 17 amino acids. The CDR3 region is CALGDINGGYGTDKLIF. The CDR3 nucleotides read TGTGCTCTTGGGGACATTAATGGGGGATACGGGACCGATAAACTCATCTTT.

This clone was observed a handful of times. This sequence joins TRDV1 and TRDJ1; 9 bases fit TRDD3. With V trimmed by 0 bases and J by 0 bases, 20 bases remained unmatched. The V gene's germline CDR1 is TSWWSYY and CDR2 QGS. The CDR3 is 22 residues long. DNA for the CDR3: TGTGCTCTTGGGGAACTAAGCCTCTCCTCTGGGGGATTAAACGGGTACACCGATAAACTCATCTTT. Translating gives CALGELSLSSGGLNGYTDKLIF.

In its sample, this clone was seen a few times. This chain uses TRDV1 with TRDJ1; 7 bases map to TRDD3. The CDR3 extends over 20 amino acids. With V trimmed by 2 bases and J by 0 bases, 18 bases remained unmatched. CDR1 TSWWSYY and CDR2 QGS come from the germline V gene. CDR3 nucleotides: TGTGCTCTTGGGGAAATTTTGCGCGGGTGTGGGGGAAAGTACACCGATAAACTCATCTTT. Translation gives CALGEILRGCGGKYTDKLIF.

The chain combines TRDV1 with TRDJ1, with TRDD3 matching 7 bases. The CDR3 extends over 16 amino acids. After removal of 4 bases from V and 7 bases from J, the junction contained 15 bases not matched to a gene. Germline lookup yields CDR1 TSWWSYY and CDR2 QGS. This chain's CDR3 is CALGGPPRVRDTKLIF. CDR3 nucleotides: TGTGCTCTTGGGGGCCCTCCTAGAGTTAGGGATACTAAACTCATCTTT.

This clone has only a few counts. The chain joins TRDV1 to TRDJ1; no clear D. The germline V gene has CDR1 TSWWSYY and CDR2 QGS. This CDR3 is 12 amino acids long. V lost 6 bases and J lost 7, with 12 bases in between. In DNA form, the CDR3 reads TGTGCTCTTGGTCAGAAGGCGGGTAAACTCATCTTT. Its translation is CALGQKAGKLIF.

Only one count was recorded for this clone. The V gene is TRDV1, the J gene TRDJ1; a possible D gene is TRDD2 (6 bases). The V gene lost 3 bases and the J gene lost 6 bases, with 23 bases spanning the gap. The CDR3 sequence is 17 residues long. Germline V gene sequence: CDR1 TSWWSYY, CDR2 QGS. CDR3 nucleotide sequence: TGTGCTCTTGGGGATGCCCTCCTTCCCTCTCCAGGCCATAAACTCATCTTT. This encodes CALGDALLPSPGHKLIF.

A few counts support this clone. This chain joins TRDV1 and TRDJ1; 10 nucleotides line up with TRDD3. The CDR3 extends over 17 amino acids. The V gene's germline CDR1 is TSWWSYY and CDR2 QGS. The J segment lost 4 bases and the V segment lost 2 bases, leaving 10 bases of the junction unmatched. The CDR3 here is CALGEAPPWGIGDKLIF. The CDR3 DNA sequence: TGTGCTCTTGGGGAAGCCCCTCCCTGGGGGATAGGCGATAAACTCATCTTT.

In its sample, this clone was seen a few times. This sequence joins TRDV1 and TRDJ1; D is perhaps TRDD3 (9 bases). In germline, CDR1 is TSWWSYY, CDR2 QGS. The CDR3 extends over 23 amino acids. V was shortened by 3 bases and J by 0 bases, with 35 bases between the two germline ends. CDR3 protein: CALGENFLRTFLGDNLHTDKLIF. CDR3 nucleotide sequence: TGTGCTCTTGGGGAGAACTTCCTACGTACGTTCTTGGGGGATAACCTTCACACCGATAAACTCATCTTT.

The chain couples TRDV1 to TRDJ1; 12 bases are a match to TRDD3. This CDR3 contains 24 residues. V gave up 3 bases and J gave up 0 bases; unmatched junction bases: 26. The germline V gene has CDR1 TSWWSYY and CDR2 QGS. CDR3 in DNA: TGTGCTCTTGGGGAGGCACCCCCATACTGGGGGATACCCACGTATTTAGGGTACACCGATAAACTCATCTTT. Its protein product is CALGEAPPYWGIPTYLGYTDKLIF.

V usage is TRDV1 and J usage is TRDJ1; 7 bases fit TRDD3. The germline V gene has CDR1 TSWWSYY and CDR2 QGS. This CDR3 is 20 amino acids long. Unmatched junction bases numbered 16, after V lost 0 bases and J lost 0 bases. Here the CDR3 reads CALGELCSDTCSFYTDKLIF. CDR3 sequence (DNA): TGTGCTCTTGGGGAACTCTGCTCGGATACGTGTTCCTTTTACACCGATAAACTCATCTTT.

This clone was detected a few times. This chain connects TRDV1 to TRDJ1; 12 positions match TRDD3. The CDR3 contains 20 residues. Unmatched junction bases numbered 13, after V lost 2 bases and J lost 0 bases. CDR1 and CDR2 (germline): TSWWSYY, QGS. This CDR3 reads CALGELDDHYWGIHTDKLIF. The DNA for the CDR3 is TGTGCTCTTGGGGAATTGGATGACCATTACTGGGGGATACACACCGATAAACTCATCTTT.

V gene TRDV1 combines with J gene TRDJ1, with D possibly being TRDD3 (5 bases). Per germline, CDR1 TSWWSYY and CDR2 QGS. V shed 0 bases and J shed 2 bases, with 25 bases lying between them. This CDR3 is 20 amino acids long. CDR3 protein: CALGELSRLLSAIPTDKLIF. The CDR3 nucleotides are TGTGCTCTTGGGGAACTCTCTAGGTTGTTGAGTGCGATACCTACCGATAAACTCATCTTT.

This clone was found a few times. The sample has other DNA sequences that encode this CDR3 too. The gene calls are TRDV1 and TRDJ1, with D possibly TRDD3 on 5 matching bases. The CDR3 has 16 amino acids. Germline CDR1 reads TSWWSYY; CDR2 reads QGS. The V end was cut by 3 bases, the J end by 2 bases, with 16 bases between. The CDR3 bases are TGTGCTCTTGGGGAGGGGAGGGATGAGTATACCGATAAACTCATCTTT. Translation gives CALGEGRDEYTDKLIF.

V usage is TRDV1 and J usage is TRDJ1, with 8 bases identical to TRDD3. This CDR3 has 24 residues. CDR1 is TSWWSYY, CDR2 QGS, per germline. Unmatched junction bases numbered 30, after V lost 3 bases and J lost 0 bases. The CDR3 is CALGDTTCLGEETSPPRYTDKLIF. In nucleotides, the CDR3 is TGTGCTCTTGGGGACACTACGTGTCTGGGGGAAGAGACTAGCCCTCCGAGATACACCGATAAACTCATCTTT.

This clone occurred a few times. This chain joins TRDV1 and TRDJ1; D uncertain. V lost 4 bases and J lost 13, with 19 bases in between. The CDR3 covers 13 residues. The germline gives CDR1 TSWWSYY, CDR2 QGS. The CDR3 coding sequence is TGTGCTCTTGGGGTCCGGCCACCAGCACGGCCCATCTTT. Protein sequence: CALGVRPPARPIF.

The chain employs TRDV1 and TRDJ1; TRDD2 agrees at 9 bases. The CDR3 length is 22 residues. The V segment lost 0 bases and the J segment 6 bases; nucleotides outside the gene matches: 26. The V gene's germline CDR1 is TSWWSYY and CDR2 QGS. The CDR3 bases are TGTGCTCTTGGGGAACTTTGTCCTTCCTACGGAGAACAGAGACAAAACCAGCATAAACTCATCTTT. The encoded protein is CALGELCPSYGEQRQNQHKLIF.

This chain connects TRDV1 to TRDJ1; 12 nucleotides line up with TRDD3. Germline V gene lookup returns CDR1 TSWWSYY and CDR2 QGS. The CDR3 sequence is 26 residues long. Trimming took 2 bases from V and 2 from J; bases not matched to a gene: 33. The CDR3 region is CALGERSDQFTGTVYWGILGTDKLIF. CDR3 nucleotide sequence: TGTGCTCTTGGGGAAAGAAGTGATCAATTTACTGGAACAGTGTACTGGGGGATACTTGGGACCGATAAACTCATCTTT.

The table lists this clone with a count of one. The genes are TRDV1 and TRDJ1; D is perhaps TRDD3 (6 bases). The CDR3 consists of 14 residues. Germline V gene data show CDR1 as TSWWSYY and CDR2 as QGS. The V end lost 6 bases, the J end lost 5 bases, and 16 bases lay between the germline ends. CDR3 sequence reads: CALGQPLLGDKLIF. The CDR3 DNA is TGTGCTCTTGGCCAACCTTTGCTGGGGGATAAACTCATCTTT.

This chain joins TRDV1 and TRDJ1; TRDD3 matches at 13 bases. The CDR3 length is 20 residues. The germline V gene has CDR1 TSWWSYY and CDR2 QGS. V dropped 2 bases and J dropped 0; count of bases not matched to a gene: 12. The DNA for the CDR3 is TGTGCTCTTGGGGAAGGAGGACAGCACTGGGGGATACGATACACCGATAAACTCATCTTT. As protein: CALGEGGQHWGIRYTDKLIF.

The V and J genes are TRDV3 and TRDJ2; TRDD2 agrees at 9 bases. CDR3 size: 16 residues. Per the germline V gene, CDR1 is TVYSNPD and CDR2 is GDNSRS (reference sequence). With V trimmed by 2 bases and J by 0 bases, 7 bases remained unmatched. The CDR3 is CAFGPSYVPLTAQLFF. As DNA, the CDR3 is TGTGCCTTTGGGCCTTCCTACGTACCTTTGACAGCACAACTCTTCTTT.

The chain recombines TRDV1 with TRDJ1; D remains unclear. This CDR3 region has 17 residues. The germline gives CDR1 TSWWSYY, CDR2 QGS. V was clipped by 1 base and J by 0 bases, with 15 bases between them. DNA for the CDR3: TGTGCTCTTGGGGAACCACGGTTCGATTACCACACCGATAAACTCATCTTT. Amino acids: CALGEPRFDYHTDKLIF.

This clone has at least ten counts. The J gene is TRDJ1, the V gene TRDV1; no clear D. Germline V gene lookup returns CDR1 TSWWSYY and CDR2 QGS. CDR3 length: 15 residues. Trimming took 0 bases from V and 3 from J, leaving 11 bases between them. Here the CDR3 reads CALGELPTEADKLIF. CDR3 bases: TGTGCTCTTGGGGAACTTCCGACGGAGGCCGATAAACTCATCTTT.

This chain connects TRDV1 to TRDJ1, with 9 bases aligning to TRDD3. V lost 1 base to trimming and J lost 0 bases; unmatched junction nucleotides: 9. Germline-derived CDR1 and CDR2 are TSWWSYY and QGS. The CDR3 spans 18 residues. The CDR3 protein is CALGERRGDTRYTDKLIF. CDR3 nucleotides: TGTGCTCTTGGGGAACGACGGGGGGATACCCGGTACACCGATAAACTCATCTTT.

As to this clone: Germline and junction disagree at one end, which may indicate a read error. This chain connects TRDV1 to TRDJ1, with TRDD3 matching 9 bases. This CDR3 has 16 residues. CDR1 and CDR2 from the germline V gene are TSWWSYY and QGS. CDR3 nucleotide sequence: TGTGCTCTTGGGGAAGTAGGGGGATACATCACCGATAAACTCATATTT. Its protein is CALGEVGGYITDKLIF.